Listed here are 21 T cell receptor beta chains from one sample, sequenced in a study of T cell repertoires in cytomegalovirus infection. One entry per CDR3 protein, called by TCRdb with MiXCR from the reads. The table has more than 150,000 distinct CDR3 sequences, 20% to 30% seen once. Sequenced material: PBMCs. The receptors shown here come from a human donor in good health (CMV status not recorded). Some clones in this sample may be carry-over from other donors' samples.

This clonotype came up a few times. The rearrangement links TRBV15 to TRBJ1-4, with TRBD1 as a possible D gene (5 bases). The CDR3 is 13 residues long. Trimming took 5 bases from V and 8 from J, leaving 12 bases between them. CDR1 and CDR2 (germline): LNHNV, YYDKDF (reference sequence). In nucleotides, the CDR3 is TGTGCCACCAGCGAGTTTCGGGACGAAAAACTGTTTTTT. Translation gives CATSEFRDEKLFF.

The chain carries TRBV24-1 and TRBJ2-1; D is uncertain. Trimming removed 9 bases at V and 7 bases at J, with 18 bases between. The CDR3 length is 14 residues. Looked up from germline, CDR1 is KGHDR and CDR2 is SFDVKD. Here the CDR3 DNA reads TGTGCCACCGGGCAGGTCGGTCCTGGAAATGAGCAGTTCTTC. Residues: CATGQVGPGNEQFF.

The chain couples TRBV28 to TRBJ1-2; 7 nucleotides agree with TRBD1. This CDR3 contains 14 residues. Germline V gene sequence: CDR1 MDHEN, CDR2 SYDVKM. V dropped 4 bases and J dropped 2; count of bases not matched to a gene: 4. CDR3: CASSSPGQNYGYTF. The CDR3 DNA sequence: TGTGCCAGCAGTTCGCCGGGACAGAACTATGGCTACACCTTC.

This clonotype was detected a few times. The chain joins TRBV7-2 to TRBJ2-1, with 11 bases identical to TRBD2. V trimming: 0 bases; J trimming: 10 bases; junction bases outside the gene matches: 11. There are 17 residues in the CDR3. Germline V gene lookup returns CDR1 SGHTA and CDR2 FQGNSA. The CDR3: CASSLAVGGASGREQFF. The CDR3 DNA sequence: TGTGCCAGCAGCTTAGCCGTCGGGGGTGCTAGCGGGAGGGAGCAGTTCTTC.

This clonotype was seen a handful of times. CDR3 coding DNA: TGTGCCAGCAGTTCGGGGGGGTCGAAAGAGAATACGCAGTATTTT. It is translated as CASSSGGSKENTQYF. This chain joins TRBV12-3 or TRBV12-4 and TRBJ2-3, with 8 bases fitting TRBD2. V dropped 4 bases and J dropped 7; count of bases not matched to a gene: 10. The CDR3 spans 15 residues.

A few counts support this clonotype. The CDR3 DNA follows: TGTGCCAGCAGCCACGGGGTCTACGAGCAGTACTTC. Translated, it gives CASSHGVYEQYF. The chain joins TRBV7-9 to TRBJ2-7, with D tentatively TRBD2 (5 bases). The CDR3 has 12 amino acids. V lost 5 bases, J lost 3 bases, and 8 bases lay in between. Germline V gives CDR1 SEHNR, CDR2 FQNEAQ (reference sequence).

A few counts support this clonotype. Written as DNA, the CDR3 is TGTGCCGTACAGGGAGTCGGAAAAACTGAAGCTTTCTTT. It codes for CAVQGVGKTEAFF. The genes are TRBV28 and TRBJ1-1; a possible D gene is TRBD1 (6 bases). This CDR3 spans 13 amino acids. From germline, CDR1 is MDHEN and CDR2 SYDVKM. V was shortened by 11 bases and J by 5 bases, with 18 bases between the two germline ends.

The CDR3 loop reads CAINKDLNTEAFF. The CDR3 nucleotides read TGTGCCATCAATAAGGACCTGAACACTGAAGCTTTCTTT. The chain links TRBV10-3 to TRBJ1-1; D not resolved. This CDR3 has 13 residues. Germline loops: CDR1 ENHRY, CDR2 SYGVKD. Trimming removed 7 bases from V and 0 bases from J, with 9 bases in between.

The rearrangement uses TRBV20-1 and TRBJ2-5; tentative D call: TRBD2 (6 bases). Trimming cost V 8 bases and J 3 bases, with 13 bases left between them. Germline assignment: CDR1 DFQATT and CDR2 SNEGSKA (reference sequence). The CDR3 consists of 12 residues. The CDR3 DNA is TGCAGTACAATCGGGAGAAAAGAGACCCAGTACTTC. Translated, it gives CSTIGRKETQYF.

This clonotype occurred many times. This chain connects TRBV10-3 to TRBJ2-1, with D perhaps TRBD2 (9 bases). V lost 7 bases and J 8 bases, leaving 27 bases between the germline ends. Germline lookup yields CDR1 ENHRY and CDR2 SYGVKD. The CDR3 extends over 17 amino acids. The CDR3 nucleotides are TGTGCCATCAAAAGGACAGGGTTTAGCGGGAGAGGCGATGAGCAGTTCTTC. Its protein product is CAIKRTGFSGRGDEQFF.

The chain couples TRBV5-5 to TRBJ1-4; D unresolved. V lost 0 bases and J 0 bases, leaving 6 bases between the germline ends. Germline CDR1 is SGHKS and CDR2 is YYEKEE (reference sequence). This CDR3 contains 15 residues. DNA of the CDR3: TGTGCCAGCAGCTTGGTCGGTACAACTAATGAAAAACTGTTTTTT. It is translated as CASSLVGTTNEKLFF.

Many counts were recorded for this clonotype. The rearrangement links TRBV9 to TRBJ2-3; 9 nucleotides agree with TRBD2. This CDR3 comprises 14 residues. CDR1 is SGDLS and CDR2 is YYNGEE in the germline V gene. The J segment lost 4 bases and the V segment lost 2 bases, leaving 2 bases of the junction unmatched. CDR3 bases: TGTGCCAGCAGCGTTAGCGGGAGAGCAGATACGCAGTATTTT. This gives the protein CASSVSGRADTQYF.

The chain combines TRBV5-5 with TRBJ2-3, with TRBD2 matching 11 bases. This CDR3 spans 19 amino acids. The germline CDR1 and CDR2 sequences are SGHKS and YYEKEE (reference sequence). The ends lost 0 bases at V and 0 bases at J; junction bases unmatched: 9. In nucleotides, the CDR3 is TGTGCCAGCAGCTTGGGCGTGGCTAGCGGGGGGTCTAGCACAGATACGCAGTATTTT. It specifies CASSLGVASGGSSTDTQYF.

This clonotype was detected only a few times. The rearrangement uses TRBV6-1 and TRBJ2-5, with no clear D. The length of the CDR3 is 13 residues. V lost 3 bases and J 0 bases, leaving 5 bases between the germline ends. CDR1 MNHNS and CDR2 SASEGT come from the germline V gene. The DNA for the CDR3 is TGTGCCAGCAGTGATAACTACCAAGAGACCCAGTACTTC. It yields the protein CASSDNYQETQYF.

There are many counts of this clonotype. The chain uses TRBV19 and TRBJ2-1; the match to TRBD1 covers 9 bases. CDR1 is LNHDA, CDR2 SQIVND, per germline (reference sequence). Unmatched junction bases numbered 5, after V lost 3 bases and J lost 5 bases. This CDR3 is 15 amino acids long. Here the CDR3 reads CASSITGTGNNEQFF. In nucleotides, the CDR3 is TGTGCCAGTAGTATCACAGGGACAGGGAACAATGAGCAGTTCTTC.

This sequence joins TRBV7-2 and TRBJ1-1, with D possibly matching TRBD1 (6 bases). Germline V CDR1 and CDR2: SGHTA, FQGNSA. The CDR3 covers 13 residues. The V and J ends lost 5 bases and 3 bases respectively, with 10 bases between them. CDR3 protein: CASSVQGYTEAFF. CDR3 sequence (DNA): TGTGCCAGCAGCGTACAGGGTTACACTGAAGCTTTCTTT.

This clonotype was seen at least ten times. This rearrangement joins TRBV7-8 to TRBJ2-1; D is uncertain. Trimming pared 0 bases from V and 5 bases from J, leaving 11 bases between. This CDR3 spans 15 amino acids. Germline-derived CDR1 and CDR2 are SGHVS and FQNEAQ. The CDR3 region is CASSLATARNNEQFF. In nucleotides, the CDR3 is TGTGCCAGCAGCTTAGCGACCGCTAGAAACAATGAGCAGTTCTTC.

This clonotype was detected ten times or more. The genes are TRBV7-2 and TRBJ1-6; D not certain. The CDR3 sequence is 15 residues long. Germline values: CDR1 SGHTA, CDR2 FQGNSA. Trimming shortened V by 1 base and J by 4 bases, and 8 bases separated the two germline ends. As DNA, the CDR3 is TGTGCCAGCAGCTTAGACAGCGGATATAATTCACCCCTCCACTTT. Translation gives CASSLDSGYNSPLHF.

This clonotype was counted a few times. The chain links TRBV27 to TRBJ1-5, with D possibly being TRBD1 (6 bases). Trimming removed 4 bases from V and 2 bases from J, with 18 bases in between. CDR1 and CDR2 from the germline V gene are MNHEY and SMNVEV (reference sequence). The CDR3 has 17 amino acids. CDR3 DNA: TGTGCCAGCAGTTCCCTCGCGGGGGCTGGGGGCAATCAGCCCCAGCATTTT. Its protein product is CASSSLAGAGGNQPQHF.

V is TRBV12-3 or TRBV12-4 and J is TRBJ2-7; the D gene is possibly TRBD1 (5 bases). The CDR3 consists of 14 residues. V gave up 8 bases and J gave up 2 bases, with 16 bases separating them. The CDR3 loop is CASRWGQEPYEQYF. As DNA, the CDR3 is TGTGCCAGCCGATGGGGCCAGGAACCCTACGAGCAGTACTTC.

The J gene is TRBJ2-7, the V gene TRBV28, with D uncertain. Trimming pared 3 bases from V and 2 bases from J, leaving 5 bases between. The CDR3 covers 12 residues. Germline CDR1 is MDHEN and CDR2 is SYDVKM. CDR3 bases: TGTGCCAGCAGTTTTCAGGCCTACGAGCAGTACTTC. This codes for CASSFQAYEQYF.